This passage covers 12 T cell receptor beta chains from one sample sequenced in a study of control samples from healthy donors and cancer patients. Clones were sequenced by immunoSEQ multiplex PCR, and TCRdb holds only the in-frame ones, with some missing. The sample has around 94,000 clones, about nine tenths seen once. The source material was blood. The source is a woman aged 18-30 years in good health.

The V and J genes are TRBV27 and TRBJ2-1; D is ambiguous. The CDR3 sequence is 11 residues long. Trimming shortened V by 2 bases and J by 10 bases, and 6 bases separated the two germline ends. Germline CDR1 and CDR2: MNHEY and SMNVEV (reference sequence). The CDR3 coding sequence is TGTGCCAGCAGTTTAGTGGGAGAGCAGTTCTTC. Amino acids: CASSLVGEQFF.

The V gene is TRBV3-1 (or the pseudogene TRBV3-2), the J gene TRBJ2-2; D might be TRBD1 (6 bases). The CDR3 is made up of 16 amino acids. The germline CDR1 and CDR2 sequences are LGHDT and YNNKEL (reference sequence). With 5 bases removed from V and 7 bases from J, the gap between germline ends came to 20 bases. The CDR3 protein is CASSGDTGRSIGELFF. The CDR3 coding sequence is TGTGCCAGCAGCGGGGATACAGGGAGAAGTATCGGGGAGCTGTTTTTT.

The V and J genes are TRBV9 and TRBJ1-2; 9 bases map to TRBD1. The CDR3 runs to 15 residues. Germline-derived CDR1 and CDR2 are SGDLS and YYNGEE. After removal of 3 bases from V and 8 bases from J, the junction contained 11 bases not matched to a gene. CDR3 in DNA: TGTGCCAGCAGCGGGCCGGGACAGGGATTTGACGGCTACACCTTC. Protein: CASSGPGQGFDGYTF.

V usage is TRBV5-1 and J usage is TRBJ1-2; TRBD1 might be the D (6 bases). The CDR3 covers 14 residues. Trimming left V 4 bases short and J 6 bases short, with 16 bases between. CDR1 and CDR2 from the germline V gene are SGHRS and YFSETQ. CDR3 DNA: TGCGCCAGCAGCGCCCAGGGGTTGGGCGATGGCTACACCTTC. It yields the protein CASSAQGLGDGYTF.

This clone appeared once. The chain employs TRBV24-1 and TRBJ1-2; D may be TRBD1 (6 bases). The V and J ends lost 5 bases and 2 bases respectively, with 11 bases between them. Germline V gene lookup returns CDR1 KGHDR and CDR2 SFDVKD. This CDR3 is built from 14 residues. CDR3 in amino acids: CATSGRDINYGYTF. CDR3 DNA: TGTGCCACCAGTGGCCGGGACATAAACTATGGCTACACCTTC.

This clone was seen a single time. As DNA, the CDR3 is TGTGCCAGCAGCACCAGGACAGCAGCGGACACTGAAGCTTTCTTT. Protein sequence: CASSTRTAADTEAFF. The chain recombines TRBV5-4 with TRBJ1-1; TRBD1 is a possible D gene (6 bases). Germline V gene sequence: CDR1 SGHNT, CDR2 YYREEE (reference sequence). The CDR3 loop spans 15 amino acids. The ends were cut back, 4 bases at V and 3 bases at J, with 16 bases in the middle.

V usage is TRBV5-1 and J usage is TRBJ1-2; unclear D gene. Germline V gives CDR1 SGHRS, CDR2 YFSETQ. The ends were cut back, 4 bases at V and 5 bases at J, with 15 bases in the middle. The CDR3 extends over 14 amino acids. CDR3 in amino acids: CASSRGEVGYGYTF. The CDR3 nucleotides read TGCGCCAGCAGCCGCGGGGAGGTGGGGTATGGCTACACCTTC.

J is TRBJ1-1 and V is TRBV7-2; a weak D match, TRBD1 (6 bases). Trimming pared 4 bases from V and 5 bases from J, leaving 11 bases between. CDR1 SGHTA and CDR2 FQGNSA come from the germline V gene. The CDR3 loop spans 13 amino acids. CDR3 sequence reads: CASSSRGGTEAFF. In DNA form, the CDR3 reads TGTGCCAGCAGCTCCAGGGGAGGGACTGAAGCTTTCTTT.

This clone has more than one count but fewer than ten. The chain is built from TRBV6-4 and TRBJ2-1, with 10 bases identical to TRBD2. V was clipped by 3 bases and J by 6 bases; unmatched bases: 5. The germline CDR1 and CDR2 sequences are MRHNA and SNTAGT. The CDR3 has 15 amino acids. The DNA for the CDR3 is TGTGCCAGCAGTGAAAGCGGGGGGGCTCTCAATGAGCAGTTCTTC. Its protein is CASSESGGALNEQFF.

The J gene is TRBJ2-3, the V gene TRBV7-3; TRBD2 agrees at 8 bases. The CDR3 contains 15 residues. V lost 5 bases and J lost 2; bases outside the gene matches: 6. Germline-derived CDR1 and CDR2 are SGHTA and FQGTGA. The DNA for the CDR3 is TGTGCCAGCAGCATCTCAGCGGGGGCCACAGATACGCAGTATTTT. Translation: CASSISAGATDTQYF.

This clone was counted a few times. The CDR3 spells CASSPGTDTTEAFF. The CDR3, as DNA: TGTGCCAGCTCACCCGGGACAGATACGACTGAAGCTTTCTTT. The chain recombines TRBV18 with TRBJ1-1; 7 nucleotides match TRBD1. CDR3 length equals 14 residues. Germline V gives CDR1 KGHSH, CDR2 LQKENI. The V and J ends lost 3 bases and 5 bases, in that order; junction bases with no gene match: 6.

The V gene is TRBV10-3, the J gene TRBJ1-5, with TRBD1 matching 7 bases. CDR1 and CDR2 (germline): ENHRY, SYGVKD. The CDR3 consists of 15 residues. V shed 6 bases and J 4 bases; nucleotides not matched to a gene: 9. The CDR3 DNA reads TGTGCCATCAGCCACCAAGGGACAGAGAATCAGCCCCAGCATTTT. This codes for CAISHQGTENQPQHF.